A single sample is the source of the 13 T cell receptor beta chains below, sequenced in a study of blood T cell repertoires in COVID-19. The protocol was immunoSEQ multiplex PCR, while the TCRdb copy is restricted to in-frame clones and leaves out a portion. The sample has about 280,000 clones, around 88% seen once. Material: PBMCs or T cells enriched from blood (not recorded which). All receptors come from a woman between 35 and 50 years old who had recovered from COVID-19.

This clone was observed once. CDR3 sequence reads: CASSPRTSGNTGELFF. In DNA, the CDR3 is TGTGCCAGTAGTCCCCGGACTAGCGGCAACACCGGGGAGCTGTTTTTT. The chain couples TRBV19 to TRBJ2-2; the match to TRBD2 covers 10 bases. Trimming removed 5 bases from V and 2 bases from J; junction bases left unmatched: 5. The CDR3 runs to 16 residues. Germline CDR1 LNHDA, CDR2 SQIVND (reference sequence). The variable domain in full, completed from reference TRBV19 and TRBJ2-2, reads DGGITQSPKYLFRKEGQNVTLSCEQNLNHDAMYWYRQDPGQGLRLIYYSQIVNDFQKGDIAEGYSVSREKKESFPLTVTSAQKNPTAFYLCASSPRTSGNTGELFFGEGSRLTVL.

Concerning this clone itself: Other DNA sequences in this sample translate to the same CDR3. This chain connects TRBV7-2 to TRBJ1-2; tentatively, D is TRBD1 (5 bases). V was clipped by 2 bases and J by 1 base, with 11 bases between them. Germline V CDR1 and CDR2: SGHTA, FQGNSA. The CDR3 is 15 amino acids. This chain's CDR3 is CASSLTPTVNYGYTF. CDR3 bases: TGTGCCAGCAGCTTAACTCCGACAGTTAACTATGGCTACACCTTC.

This clone was recorded only once. The chain is built from TRBV21-1 and TRBJ1-2; the table assigns TRBD1, which was not confirmed against the DNA. TRBV21-1 is labeled a pseudogene. This CDR3 contains 14 residues. This chain's CDR3 is CASSFYGTEDGYTF. CDR3 bases: TGTGCCAGCAGCTTTTACGGGACAGAAGATGGCTACACCTTC.

Only a few counts were recorded for this clone. The chain combines TRBV4-2 with TRBJ2-7, with 9 positions matching TRBD1. The CDR3 is 17 amino acids. After removal of 0 bases from V and 0 bases from J, the junction contained 6 bases not matched to a gene. Germline V CDR1 and CDR2: LGHNA, YNFKEQ. CDR3 nucleotides: TGTGCCAGCAGCCAAGAGGGGACAGGGTCTAGCTCCTACGAGCAGTACTTC. It yields the protein CASSQEGTGSSSYEQYF.

This chain connects TRBV7-9 to TRBJ2-3; 7 nucleotides line up with TRBD1. From germline, CDR1 is SEHNR and CDR2 FQNEAQ (reference sequence). The CDR3 runs 14 residues. J was trimmed by 3 bases and V by 7 bases; bases with no gene match: 7. The chain's CDR3 is CASTPLQGTDTQYF. For the CDR3, the DNA is TGTGCCAGCACCCCTTTACAGGGGACAGATACGCAGTATTTT.

The chain recombines TRBV20-1 with TRBJ2-3; 7 nucleotides match TRBD2. Germline assignment: CDR1 DFQATT and CDR2 SNEGSKA (reference sequence). This CDR3 is 14 amino acids long. The trim removed 3 bases at V and 4 bases at J, leaving 7 bases unmatched. CDR3 region: CSASIGLGADTQYF. CDR3 nucleotides: TGCAGTGCTAGTATCGGACTAGGCGCAGATACGCAGTATTTT.

On this clone: Within the sample, other DNA sequences also encode this same CDR3. The gene calls are TRBV5-1 and TRBJ2-5, with a possible D match to TRBD2 (5 bases). Trimming shortened V by 1 base and J by 2 bases, and 6 bases separated the two germline ends. CDR1 is SGHRS, CDR2 YFSETQ, per germline. CDR3 length equals 13 residues. The DNA of the CDR3 is TGCGCCAGCAGCTTGCCGGGACAAGAGACCCAGTACTTC. Its translation is CASSLPGQETQYF.

The V call is TRBV6-5, the J call TRBJ2-7, with TRBD2 as a possible D gene (5 bases). The V and J ends lost 0 bases and 1 base respectively, with 10 bases between them. The germline V gene has CDR1 MNHEY and CDR2 SVGAGI. This CDR3 region has 15 residues. Written as DNA, the CDR3 is TGTGCCAGCAGTTACTCTGCCCGCGGGTCCTACGAGCAGTACTTC. Translation gives CASSYSARGSYEQYF.

The chain couples TRBV7-3 to TRBJ2-7, with 8 bases that match TRBD1. In germline, CDR1 is SGHTA, CDR2 FQGTGA. The CDR3 runs 15 residues. Losses at the gene ends were 1 base for V and 0 bases for J; bases not matched to a gene: 2. The CDR3 DNA reads as TGTGCCAGCAGCTTAAGCGGACAGGGCTCCTACGAGCAGTACTTC. This codes for CASSLSGQGSYEQYF.

V is TRBV4-3 and J is TRBJ2-5, with 7 bases identical to TRBD1. This CDR3 contains 15 residues. The junction had 6 bases not matched to a gene; V was cut back by 1 base and J by 4 bases. CDR1 and CDR2 (germline): LGHNA, YSLEER. The CDR3 nucleotides are TGCGCCAGCAGCCAAGGCGGCCGGACAGGAGAGACCCAGTACTTC. Encoded protein: CASSQGGRTGETQYF.

This chain connects TRBV29-1 to TRBJ1-3; D is perhaps TRBD1 (5 bases). V was cut by 0 bases and J by 0 bases, with 15 bases left in between. Looked up from germline, CDR1 is SQVTM and CDR2 is ANQGSEA. This CDR3 has 17 residues. CDR3 DNA: TGCAGCGTTGAAGATGTTGGGGGGGAAGACTCTGGAAACACCATATATTTT. Encoded protein: CSVEDVGGEDSGNTIYF.

The DNA for the CDR3 is TGCGCCTTCCCCTCCGGGACTAGCTCCCCGAGCTCCTACAATGAGCAGTTCTTC. As protein: CAFPSGTSSPSSYNEQFF. The rearrangement links TRBV5-1 to TRBJ2-1; 9 nucleotides align to TRBD2. Germline trimming cut 10 bases from V and 0 bases from J; bases unmatched to any gene: 17. The CDR3 has 18 residues. CDR1 and CDR2 (germline): SGHRS, YFSETQ.

This clone was seen just once. V and J are TRBV9 and TRBJ2-3; 8 nucleotides line up with TRBD1. Looked up from germline, CDR1 is SGDLS and CDR2 is YYNGEE. This CDR3 has 15 amino acids. Trimming at V came to 0 bases and at J to 6 bases, leaving 6 bases not matched to a gene. CDR3 sequence reads: CASSVGTGLRDTQYF. Here the CDR3 DNA reads TGTGCCAGCAGCGTAGGGACAGGGCTAAGGGATACGCAGTATTTT. Looking up the rest from reference TRBV9 and TRBJ2-3 gives the full variable domain: DSGVTQTPKHLITATGQRVTLRCSPRSGDLSVYWYQQSLDQGLQFLIQYYNGEERAKGNILERFSAQQFPDLHSELNLSSLELGDSALYFCASSVGTGLRDTQYFGPGTRLTVL.